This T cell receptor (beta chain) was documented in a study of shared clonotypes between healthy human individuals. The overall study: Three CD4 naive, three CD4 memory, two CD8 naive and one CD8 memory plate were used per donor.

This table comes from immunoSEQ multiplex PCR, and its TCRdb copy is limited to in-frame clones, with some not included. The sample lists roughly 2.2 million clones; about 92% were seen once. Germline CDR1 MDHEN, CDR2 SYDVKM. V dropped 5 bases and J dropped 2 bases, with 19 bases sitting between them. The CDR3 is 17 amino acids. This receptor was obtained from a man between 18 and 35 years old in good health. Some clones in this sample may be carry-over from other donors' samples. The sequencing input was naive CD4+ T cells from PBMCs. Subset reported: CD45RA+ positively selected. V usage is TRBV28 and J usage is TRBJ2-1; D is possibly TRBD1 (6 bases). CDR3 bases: TGTGCCAGCAGTACCCGCCGGCAGGGGAAGACCTACAATGAGCAGTTCTTC. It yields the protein CASSTRRQGKTYNEQFF. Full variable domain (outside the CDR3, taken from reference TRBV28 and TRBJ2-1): DVKVTQSSRYLVKRTGEKVFLECVQDMDHENMFWYRQDPGLGLRLIYFSYDVKMKEKGDIPEGYSVSREKKERFSLILESASTNQTSMYLCASSTRRQGKTYNEQFFGPGTRLTVL.